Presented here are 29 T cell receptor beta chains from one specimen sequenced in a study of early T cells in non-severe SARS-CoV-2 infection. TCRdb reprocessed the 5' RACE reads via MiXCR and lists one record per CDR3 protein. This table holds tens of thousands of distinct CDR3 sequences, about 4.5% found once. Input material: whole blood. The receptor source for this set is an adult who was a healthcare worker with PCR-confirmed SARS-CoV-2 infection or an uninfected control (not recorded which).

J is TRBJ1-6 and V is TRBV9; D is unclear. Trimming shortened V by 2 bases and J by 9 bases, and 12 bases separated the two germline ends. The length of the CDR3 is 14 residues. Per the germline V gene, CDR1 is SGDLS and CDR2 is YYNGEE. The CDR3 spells CASSVGVLVSPLHF. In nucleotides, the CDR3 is TGTGCCAGCAGCGTGGGAGTTTTGGTTTCACCCCTCCACTTT.

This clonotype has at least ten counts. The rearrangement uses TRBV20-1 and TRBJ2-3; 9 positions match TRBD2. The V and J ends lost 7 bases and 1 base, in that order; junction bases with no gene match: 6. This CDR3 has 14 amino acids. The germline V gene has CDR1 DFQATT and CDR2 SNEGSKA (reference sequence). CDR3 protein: CSEGPSGGTDTQYF. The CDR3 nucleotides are TGCAGTGAGGGGCCTAGCGGGGGCACAGATACGCAGTATTTT.

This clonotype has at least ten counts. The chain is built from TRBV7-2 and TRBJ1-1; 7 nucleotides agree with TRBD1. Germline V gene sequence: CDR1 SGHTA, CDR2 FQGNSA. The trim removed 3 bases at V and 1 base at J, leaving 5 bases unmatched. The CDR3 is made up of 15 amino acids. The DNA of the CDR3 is TGTGCCAGCAGCTTTCGACAGGGATCGAACACTGAAGCTTTCTTT. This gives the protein CASSFRQGSNTEAFF.

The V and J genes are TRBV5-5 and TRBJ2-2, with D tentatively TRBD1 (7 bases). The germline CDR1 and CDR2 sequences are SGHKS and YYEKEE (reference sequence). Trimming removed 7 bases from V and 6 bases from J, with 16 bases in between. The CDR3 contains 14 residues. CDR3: CASRTGDSAGELFF. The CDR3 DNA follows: TGTGCCAGCCGAACAGGGGACTCGGCCGGGGAGCTGTTTTTT.

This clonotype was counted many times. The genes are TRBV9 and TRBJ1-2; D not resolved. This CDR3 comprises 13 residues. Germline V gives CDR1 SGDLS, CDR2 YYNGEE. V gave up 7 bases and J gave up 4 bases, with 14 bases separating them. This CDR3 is CASGPPAGYGYTF. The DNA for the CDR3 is TGTGCCAGCGGTCCCCCCGCCGGCTATGGCTACACCTTC.

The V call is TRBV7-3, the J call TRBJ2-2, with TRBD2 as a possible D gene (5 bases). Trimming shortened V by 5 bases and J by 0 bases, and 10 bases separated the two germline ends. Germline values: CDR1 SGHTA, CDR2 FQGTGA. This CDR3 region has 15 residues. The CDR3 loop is CASSPDFANTGELFF. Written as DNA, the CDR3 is TGTGCCAGCAGCCCGGACTTTGCGAACACCGGGGAGCTGTTTTTT.

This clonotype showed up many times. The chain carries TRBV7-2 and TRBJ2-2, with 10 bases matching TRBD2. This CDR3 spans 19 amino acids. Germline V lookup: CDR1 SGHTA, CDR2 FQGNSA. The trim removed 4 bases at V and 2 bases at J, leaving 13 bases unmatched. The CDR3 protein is CASSSSGRLAGRNTGELFF. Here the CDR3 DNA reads TGTGCCAGCAGCTCCAGTGGGCGACTAGCGGGTCGAAACACCGGGGAGCTGTTTTTT.

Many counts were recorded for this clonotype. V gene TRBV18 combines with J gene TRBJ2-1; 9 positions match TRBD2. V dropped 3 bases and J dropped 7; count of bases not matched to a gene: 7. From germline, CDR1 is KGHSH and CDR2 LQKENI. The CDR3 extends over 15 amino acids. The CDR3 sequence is CASSPTLAGLNEQFF. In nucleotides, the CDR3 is TGTGCCAGCTCACCGACGCTAGCGGGGTTAAATGAGCAGTTCTTC. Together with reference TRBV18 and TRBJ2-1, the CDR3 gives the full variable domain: NAGVMQNPRHLVRRRGQEARLRCSPMKGHSHVYWYRQLPEEGLKFMVYLQKENIIDESGMPKERFSAEFPKEGPSILRIQQVVRGDSAAYFCASSPTLAGLNEQFFGPGTRLTVL.

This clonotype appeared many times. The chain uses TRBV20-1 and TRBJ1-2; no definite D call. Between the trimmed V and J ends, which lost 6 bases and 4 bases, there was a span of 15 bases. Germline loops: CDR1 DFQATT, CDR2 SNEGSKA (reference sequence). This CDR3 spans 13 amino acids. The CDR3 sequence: CSAKQLRAYGYTF. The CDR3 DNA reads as TGCAGTGCGAAACAGCTGAGGGCCTATGGCTACACCTTC.

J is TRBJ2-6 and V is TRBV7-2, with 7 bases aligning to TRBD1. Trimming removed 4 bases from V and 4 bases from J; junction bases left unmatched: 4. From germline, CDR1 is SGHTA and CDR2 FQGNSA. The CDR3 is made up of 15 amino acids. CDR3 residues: CASSSDRVGANVLTF. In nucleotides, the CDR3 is TGTGCCAGCAGCTCCGACAGGGTCGGGGCCAACGTCCTGACTTTC.

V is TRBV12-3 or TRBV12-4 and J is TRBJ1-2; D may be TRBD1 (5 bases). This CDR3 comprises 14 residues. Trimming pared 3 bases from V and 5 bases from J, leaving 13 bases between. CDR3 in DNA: TGTGCCAGCAGTTTGCGGGGCGCGCGTTATGGCTACACCTTC. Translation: CASSLRGARYGYTF.

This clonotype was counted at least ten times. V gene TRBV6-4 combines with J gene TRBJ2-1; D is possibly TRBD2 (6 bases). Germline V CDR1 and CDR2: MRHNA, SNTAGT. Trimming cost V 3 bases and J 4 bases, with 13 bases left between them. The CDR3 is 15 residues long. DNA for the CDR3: TGTGCCAGCAGTGAGGTCGGCGGGGTATACAATGAGCAGTTCTTC. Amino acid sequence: CASSEVGGVYNEQFF.

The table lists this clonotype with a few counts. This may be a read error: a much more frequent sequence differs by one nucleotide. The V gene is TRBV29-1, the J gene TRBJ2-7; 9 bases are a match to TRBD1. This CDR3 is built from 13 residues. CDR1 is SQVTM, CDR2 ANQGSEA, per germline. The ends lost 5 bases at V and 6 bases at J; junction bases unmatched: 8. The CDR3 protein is CSVPTGGQVEQYF. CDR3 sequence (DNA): TGCAGCGTTCCGACAGGGGGTCAGGTCGAGCAGTACTTC.

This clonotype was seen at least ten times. The CDR3 reads CASSQDYQDSNQPQHF. The CDR3 DNA reads TGCGCCAGCAGCCAAGATTATCAGGATAGCAATCAGCCCCAGCATTTT. The rearrangement joins TRBV4-1 to TRBJ1-5; D remains ambiguous. The CDR3 is made up of 16 amino acids. Germline loops: CDR1 MGHRA, CDR2 YSYEKL. The V and J ends lost 0 bases and 0 bases respectively, with 9 bases between them.

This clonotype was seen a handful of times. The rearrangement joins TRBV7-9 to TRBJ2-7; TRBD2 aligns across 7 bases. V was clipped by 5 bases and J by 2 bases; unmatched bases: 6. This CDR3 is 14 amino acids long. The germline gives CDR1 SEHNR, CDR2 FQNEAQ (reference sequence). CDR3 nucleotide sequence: TGTGCCAGCAGCGCGAGCGGGGCGCCCTACGAGCAGTACTTC. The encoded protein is CASSASGAPYEQYF.

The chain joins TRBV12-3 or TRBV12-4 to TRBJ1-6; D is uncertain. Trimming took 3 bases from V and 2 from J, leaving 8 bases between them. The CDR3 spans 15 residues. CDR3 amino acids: CASSLMDTYNSPLHF. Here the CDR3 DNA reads TGTGCCAGCAGTTTGATGGATACCTATAATTCACCCCTCCACTTT.

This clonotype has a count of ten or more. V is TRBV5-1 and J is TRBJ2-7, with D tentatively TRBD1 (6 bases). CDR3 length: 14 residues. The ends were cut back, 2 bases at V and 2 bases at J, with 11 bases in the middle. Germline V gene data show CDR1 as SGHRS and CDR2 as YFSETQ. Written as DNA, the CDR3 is TGCGCCAGCAGCTTCAGGGGTCCGACCTACGAGCAGTACTTC. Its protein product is CASSFRGPTYEQYF.

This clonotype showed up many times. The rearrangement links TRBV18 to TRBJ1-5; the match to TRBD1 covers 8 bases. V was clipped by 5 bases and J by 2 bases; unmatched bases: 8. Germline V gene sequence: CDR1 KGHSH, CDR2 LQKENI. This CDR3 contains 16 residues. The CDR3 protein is CASSVTGQGGNQPQHF. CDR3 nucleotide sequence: TGTGCCAGCTCAGTGACCGGACAGGGTGGCAATCAGCCCCAGCATTTT.

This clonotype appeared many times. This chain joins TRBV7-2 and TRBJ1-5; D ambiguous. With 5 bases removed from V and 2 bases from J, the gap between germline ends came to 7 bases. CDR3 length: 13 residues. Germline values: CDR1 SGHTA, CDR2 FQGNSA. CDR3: CASSPQRNQPQHF. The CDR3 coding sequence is TGTGCCAGCAGCCCCCAACGCAATCAGCCCCAGCATTTT.

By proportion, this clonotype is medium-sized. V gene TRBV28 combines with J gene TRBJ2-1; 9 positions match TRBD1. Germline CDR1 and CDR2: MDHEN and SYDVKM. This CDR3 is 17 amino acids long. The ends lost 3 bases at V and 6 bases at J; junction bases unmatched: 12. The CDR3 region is CASSFAPGQGPFNEQFF. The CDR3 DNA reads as TGTGCCAGCAGTTTTGCCCCGGGACAGGGTCCTTTCAATGAGCAGTTCTTC.

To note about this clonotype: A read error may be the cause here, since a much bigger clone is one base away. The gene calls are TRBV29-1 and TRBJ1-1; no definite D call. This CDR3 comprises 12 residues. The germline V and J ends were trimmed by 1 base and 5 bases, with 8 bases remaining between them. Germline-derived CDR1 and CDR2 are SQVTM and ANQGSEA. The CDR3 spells CSVEGGETEAFF. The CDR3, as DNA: TGCAGCGTTGAAGGAGGCGAGACTGAAGCTTTCTTT.

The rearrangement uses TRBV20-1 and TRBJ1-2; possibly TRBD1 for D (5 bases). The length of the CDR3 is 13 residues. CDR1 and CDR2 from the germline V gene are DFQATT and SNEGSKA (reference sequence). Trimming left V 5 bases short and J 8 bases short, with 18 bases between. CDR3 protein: CSAAARDGMGYTF. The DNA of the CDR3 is TGCAGTGCTGCCGCCCGGGACGGTATGGGCTACACCTTC.

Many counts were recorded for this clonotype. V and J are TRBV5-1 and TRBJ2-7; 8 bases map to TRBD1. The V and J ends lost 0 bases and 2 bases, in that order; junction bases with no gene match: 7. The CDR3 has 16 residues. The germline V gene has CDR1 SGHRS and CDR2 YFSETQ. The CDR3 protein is CASSLVRGTGTYEQYF. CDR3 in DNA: TGCGCCAGCAGCTTGGTGAGAGGGACAGGTACCTACGAGCAGTACTTC.

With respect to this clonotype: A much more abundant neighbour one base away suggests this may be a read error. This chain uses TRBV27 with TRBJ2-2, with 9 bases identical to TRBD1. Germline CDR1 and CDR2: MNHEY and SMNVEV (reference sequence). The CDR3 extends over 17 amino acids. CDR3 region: CASSFFTGGENTGEPFF. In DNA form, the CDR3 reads TGTGCCAGCAGTTTCTTTACAGGGGGCGAGAACACCGGGGAGCCGTTTTTT.

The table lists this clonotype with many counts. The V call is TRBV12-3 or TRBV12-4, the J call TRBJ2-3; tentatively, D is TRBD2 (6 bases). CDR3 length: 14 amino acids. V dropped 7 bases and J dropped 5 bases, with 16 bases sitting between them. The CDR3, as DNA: TGTGCCAGCAACCGGGACGGAGGGATAGATACGCAGTATTTT. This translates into CASNRDGGIDTQYF.

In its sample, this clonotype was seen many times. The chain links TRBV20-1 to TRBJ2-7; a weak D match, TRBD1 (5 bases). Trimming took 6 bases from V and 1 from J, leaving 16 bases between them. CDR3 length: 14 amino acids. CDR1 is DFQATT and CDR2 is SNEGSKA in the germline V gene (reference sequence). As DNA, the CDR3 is TGCAGTGCCCCCGGAACGACAGCGTCCTACGAGCAGTACTTC. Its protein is CSAPGTTASYEQYF.

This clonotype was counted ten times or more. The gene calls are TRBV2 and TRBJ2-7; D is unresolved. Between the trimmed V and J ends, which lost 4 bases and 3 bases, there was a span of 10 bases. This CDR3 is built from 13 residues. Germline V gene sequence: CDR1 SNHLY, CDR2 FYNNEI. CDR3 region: CASSVSANYEQYF. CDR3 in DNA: TGTGCCAGCAGTGTGTCAGCTAACTACGAGCAGTACTTC.

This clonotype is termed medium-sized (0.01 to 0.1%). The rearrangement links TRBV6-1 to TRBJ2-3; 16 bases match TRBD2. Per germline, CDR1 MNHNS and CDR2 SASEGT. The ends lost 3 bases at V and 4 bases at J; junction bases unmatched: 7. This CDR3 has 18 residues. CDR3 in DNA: TGTGCCAGCAGTGACGGGACTAGCGGGGGGGCCGTCCCAGATACGCAGTATTTT. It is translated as CASSDGTSGGAVPDTQYF.

The CDR3 spells CASTRGPSYEQYF. DNA for the CDR3: TGCGCCAGCACCAGGGGCCCCTCCTACGAGCAGTACTTC. The V call is TRBV5-1, the J call TRBJ2-7; D is possibly TRBD1 (6 bases). This CDR3 has 13 amino acids. Germline CDR1 reads SGHRS; CDR2 reads YFSETQ. V lost 6 bases and J 0 bases, leaving 10 bases between the germline ends.